A selection of T cell receptor beta chains follows, all from one sample in a study of cytomegalovirus exposure and HLA in healthy donors. The table came from immunoSEQ multiplex PCR; TCRdb's copy has only in-frame clones and leaves some out. The data contain about 200,000 clones, 79% of them singletons. Sequencing was performed on PBMCs. The receptors originated from a man aged 50 or older in good health and CMV-seronegative. Both conserved end residues are trimmed from each CDR3.

j_call,v_call,cdr3_aa
TRBJ2-7,TRBV27,ASSLLGDREQY
TRBJ2-1,TRBV7-3,ASSLTGGLSSYNEQF
TRBJ2-1,TRBV30,AWGPGPWNEQF
TRBJ2-3,TRBV28,ACSQRGSSTDTQY
TRBJ2-3,TRBV7-9,ASSSLKLTGQSTDTQY
TRBJ2-7,TRBV5-6,ASSPNRVSYEQY
TRBJ2-4,TRBV7-3,ASSLNRGAKNIQY
TRBJ2-7,TRBV28,ASSQPQGARDEQY
TRBJ2-7,TRBV6-1,ASSETSVSYEQY
TRBJ2-1,TRBV4-1,ASSQLAGTYNEQF
TRBJ2-7,TRBV28,ASRTQGAGAYEQY
TRBJ2-1,TRBV11-2,ASSSALGQSGF
TRBJ2-1,TRBV19,ASSTYRTGDEQF
TRBJ2-7,TRBV27,ASSPRTGNYEQY
TRBJ1-2,TRBV27,ASSPPGGKIYGYT
TRBJ2-5,TRBV9,ASSLASGQETQY
TRBJ1-5,TRBV6-4,ASSETGGEGQPQH
TRBJ2-5,TRBV5-1,ASSFGAGGSGETQY
TRBJ1-4,TRBV30,AWSVHGGKENEKLF
TRBJ2-7,TRBV7-8,ASRLPGTGNTHEQY
TRBJ2-1,TRBV7-2,ASSVRDYDAF
TRBJ1-4,TRBV14,ASSQAIQRGANEKLF
TRBJ1-1,TRBV4-1,ASSTRGVGSVLEAF
TRBJ1-2,TRBV30,AWSEDKRGYT
TRBJ2-1,TRBV10-1,ASSDIGLGVAASTYNEQF
TRBJ2-5,TRBV9,ASSVDRRETQY
TRBJ1-4,TRBV19,ASSPRGQTSEKLF
TRBJ2-3,TRBV7-8,ASSTPGWSTDTQY
TRBJ2-7,TRBV27,ASSWSAPSSYEQY
TRBJ1-1,TRBV27,ASSLSEPPAAGGTEAF
.,TRBV4-1,ASSQNYEQY
TRBJ2-7,TRBV30,AWVGGTGSREQY
TRBJ1-2,TRBV11-2,ASSLPGQKAYGYT
TRBJ1-1,TRBV30,ASSSTGRTEAF
TRBJ2-1,TRBV7-9,ASSHSGRRAYNEQF
TRBJ2-5,TRBV6-5,ASTAAGGPRRQY
TRBJ2-7,TRBV30,ASTGDSSYEQY
TRBJ2-3,TRBV6-5,ASRETSADTQY
TRBJ1-1,TRBV27,ASSLTWRDTEAF
TRBJ2-3,TRBV10-1,ARIGRSGTSTDTQY
TRBJ2-7,TRBV25-1,ASSALPYEQY
TRBJ2-3,TRBV28,ASSQRLAGADTQY
TRBJ2-3,TRBV30,AWKLAGNTDTQY
TRBJ2-1,TRBV5-1,ASSPRQPGSNEQF
TRBJ2-1,TRBV10-2,ASSRTGQGRNEQF
TRBJ2-7,TRBV6-4,ASSNGGSDEQY
TRBJ2-7,TRBV7-6,ASSLGPSEGSYEQY
TRBJ2-1,TRBV29-1,VAGDSYNEQF
TRBJ2-1,TRBV9,ASSPLGGDEQF
TRBJ1-5,TRBV28,ASIPGGARTDNQPQH
TRBJ1-1,TRBV27,ASSLPGQGAGNTEAF
TRBJ2-7,TRBV5-1,ASSSLLAGVKDEQY
TRBJ2-3,TRBV29-1,STAWGRPDTQY
TRBJ2-5,TRBV4-3,ASSQDRYRQETQY